This TCR beta chain is from a study of T-cell reconstitution after alpha-beta-depleted transplantation in children. This clonotype was picked up a small number of times. After removal of 3 bases from V and 3 bases from J, the junction contained 8 bases not matched to a gene. CDR3 length equals 15 residues. The germline V gene encodes CDR1 DFQATT and CDR2 SNEGSKA (reference sequence). Library preparation (for TCRbeta) was performed with unique molecular identifiers. One entry per CDR3 protein, called by TCRdb with MiXCR from the PCR reads. The table has some 490,000 distinct CDR3 sequences, 9.5% to 15% seen once.

The TCR was taken from a human donor who donated a stem cell graft to a child with combined immunodeficiency. The rearrangement joins TRBV20-1 to TRBJ2-1; 7 positions agree with TRBD2. The material sequenced was PBMCs from the stem cell graft donor, taken from the stem cell graft. This chain's CDR3 is CSARNPASGYNEQFF. CDR3 in DNA: TGCAGTGCTAGGAACCCCGCTAGCGGCTACAATGAGCAGTTCTTC.